The sequence of this T cell receptor (beta chain) was determined in a study of early T cells in non-severe SARS-CoV-2 infection. TCRdb processed the 5' RACE reads anew with MiXCR; each CDR3 protein has one entry. Of 50,000 to 65,000 distinct CDR3 sequences listed, approximately 10% are singletons. From germline, CDR1 is MNHEY and CDR2 SMNVEV (reference sequence). This CDR3 region has 14 residues. V lost 2 bases and J lost 4, with 11 bases in between. Findings and caveats of the study: Missing private and CD4 specificities, VDJdb matching favored anti-spike CD8 responses.

This clonotype was seen a handful of times. The antigen is unknown. V usage is TRBV27 and J usage is TRBJ2-5; TRBD2 might be the D (5 bases). The source is an adult who was a healthcare worker with PCR-confirmed SARS-CoV-2 infection or an uninfected control (not recorded which). The source material was whole blood, sampled at baseline. CDR3 protein: CASSLRVRGETQYF. CDR3 DNA: TGTGCCAGCAGTTTAAGGGTTCGGGGAGAGACCCAGTACTTC.